This TCR beta chain was observed in a study of CD8 T cells in ankylosing spondylitis. To note about this clonotype: Its antigen is not known.

As the method for making TCR beta libraries, quantitative 5'-RACE with molecular barcodes was used. TCRdb independently ran MiXCR on the 5' RACE reads; one entry per CDR3 protein. The sample yields over 450,000 distinct CDR3 sequences, approximately 11% seen once. V shed 5 bases and J shed 2 bases, with 15 bases lying between them. Germline CDR1 and CDR2: SEHNR and FQNEAQ (reference sequence). This CDR3 has 15 residues. Broader study findings: Blood of patients with ankylosing spondylitis appeared to be characterized by a TCR beta motif of eight highly homologous variants. Disease-associated clonotypes exhibited CD8+ identity and were relatively infrequent in peripheral blood.

Material: blood, either unsorted or a sorted T cell fraction (not recorded which). This chain connects TRBV7-9 to TRBJ2-5, with D perhaps given as TRBD1 or TRBD2 (5 bases each). The source is a male donor with ankylosing spondylitis. Here the CDR3 reads CASSPWGLGQETQYF. The DNA for the CDR3 is TGTGCCAGCAGCCCTTGGGGGTTGGGGCAAGAGACCCAGTACTTC.